The present TCR beta chain was sequenced within a study of T cell repertoires in cytomegalovirus infection. Regarding this clonotype: What it binds is not known.

TCRdb re-analysed the reads in MiXCR, keeping a single row per CDR3 protein. The sample holds 830,000 or so distinct CDR3 sequences, about 33% seen once. This CDR3 spans 15 amino acids. Germline CDR1 reads MNHEY; CDR2 reads SVGAGI. V lost 3 bases to trimming and J lost 4 bases, with 14 bases between them. The rearrangement links TRBV6-5 to TRBJ2-3, with a possible D match to TRBD2 (7 bases). Sequencing was performed on cultured CD8+ T cells from PBMCs, taken from culture after CMV antigen stimulation. This TCR derives from a human donor in good health (CMV status not recorded). Some clones in this sample may be carry-over from other donors' samples. CDR3 bases: TGTGCCAGCAGTTATGGCGGGGGCCTCCCAGATACGCAGTATTTT. Translated, it gives CASSYGGGLPDTQYF.